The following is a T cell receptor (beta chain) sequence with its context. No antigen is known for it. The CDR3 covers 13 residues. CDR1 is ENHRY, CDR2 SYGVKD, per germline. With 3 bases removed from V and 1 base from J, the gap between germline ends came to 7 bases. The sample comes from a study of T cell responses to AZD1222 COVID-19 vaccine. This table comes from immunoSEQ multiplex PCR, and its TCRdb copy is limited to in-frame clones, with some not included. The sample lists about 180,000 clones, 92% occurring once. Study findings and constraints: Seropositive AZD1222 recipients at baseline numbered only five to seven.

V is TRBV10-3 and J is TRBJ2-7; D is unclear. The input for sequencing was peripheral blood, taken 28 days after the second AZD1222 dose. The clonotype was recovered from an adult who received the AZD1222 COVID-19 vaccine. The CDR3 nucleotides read TGTGCCATCAGTGACGAGGAGTCCTACGAGCAGTACTTC. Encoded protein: CAISDEESYEQYF.